This TCR beta chain emerged from a study of blood T cell repertoires in COVID-19. Those who participated ranged in age from 18 to 89 years and resided in 24 US areas. Participants were placed into cohorts based on the clinical history they reported. Trimming at V came to 4 bases and at J to 0 bases, leaving 8 bases not matched to a gene. This CDR3 comprises 16 residues. Germline values: CDR1 MNHNS, CDR2 SASEGT. Clones were read by immunoSEQ multiplex PCR, and TCRdb kept only the in-frame ones, dropping some. Of roughly 250,000 clones in the sample, about 87% were seen once. The rearrangement links TRBV6-1 to TRBJ1-1; 7 bases map to TRBD1. Sequenced: PBMCs or T cells enriched from blood (not recorded which). This receptor was identified in a woman in her 30s with acute COVID-19. Here the CDR3 DNA reads TGTGCCAGCAGTGGCCAACTACAGGGGATGAACACTGAAGCTTTCTTT. Protein product: CASSGQLQGMNTEAFF.